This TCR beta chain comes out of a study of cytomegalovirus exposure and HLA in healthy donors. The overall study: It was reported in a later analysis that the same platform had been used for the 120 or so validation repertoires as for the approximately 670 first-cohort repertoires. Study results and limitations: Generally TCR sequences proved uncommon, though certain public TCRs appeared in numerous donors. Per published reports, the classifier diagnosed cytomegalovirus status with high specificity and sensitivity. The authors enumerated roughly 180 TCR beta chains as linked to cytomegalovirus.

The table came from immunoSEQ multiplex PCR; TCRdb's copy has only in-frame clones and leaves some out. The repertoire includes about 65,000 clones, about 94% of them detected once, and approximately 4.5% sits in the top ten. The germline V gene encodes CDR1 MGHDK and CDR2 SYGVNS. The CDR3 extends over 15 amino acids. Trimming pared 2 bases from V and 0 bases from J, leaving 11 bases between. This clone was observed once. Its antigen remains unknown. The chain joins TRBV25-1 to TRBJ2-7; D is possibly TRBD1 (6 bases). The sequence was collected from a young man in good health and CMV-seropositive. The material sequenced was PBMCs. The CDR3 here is CASSETRDTSYEQYF. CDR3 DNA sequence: TGTGCCAGCAGTGAAACCCGGGACACCTCCTACGAGCAGTACTTC.